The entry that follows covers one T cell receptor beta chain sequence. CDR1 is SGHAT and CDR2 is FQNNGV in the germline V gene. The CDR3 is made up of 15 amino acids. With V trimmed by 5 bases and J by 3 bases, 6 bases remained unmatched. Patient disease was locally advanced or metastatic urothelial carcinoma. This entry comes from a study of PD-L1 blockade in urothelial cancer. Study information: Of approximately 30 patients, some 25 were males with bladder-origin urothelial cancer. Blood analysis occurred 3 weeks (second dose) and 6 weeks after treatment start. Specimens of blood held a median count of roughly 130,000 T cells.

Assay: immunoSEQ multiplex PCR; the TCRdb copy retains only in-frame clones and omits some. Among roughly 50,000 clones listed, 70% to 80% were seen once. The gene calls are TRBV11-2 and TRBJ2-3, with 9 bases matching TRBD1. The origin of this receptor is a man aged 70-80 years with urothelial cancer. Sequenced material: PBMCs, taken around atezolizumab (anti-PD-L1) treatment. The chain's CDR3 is CASSHRDRVTDTQYF. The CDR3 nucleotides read TGTGCCAGCAGCCACAGGGACAGGGTAACAGATACGCAGTATTTT.